This T cell receptor beta chain was observed in a study of OX40 agonist ivuxolimab in advanced cancers. The wider study: Prior anti-PD-1, anti-PD-L1 or anti-CTLA-4 therapy was allowed; more than 30% had some.

Data came from immunoSEQ multiplex PCR; TCRdb stores just in-frame clones and leaves some out. Of more than 9,500 clones listed, 65% to 80% are singletons. This sequence was found in an adult with an advanced solid tumor such as melanoma, head and neck, liver or kidney cancer. The specimen was CD4+ or CD8+ T cells sorted from blood, collected in a trial of the OX40 agonist ivuxolimab.

The CDR3, as DNA: TGTGCCAGCATCCCGCTAGCGGGAGCGGGAGAGACCCAGTACTTC. Protein product: CASIPLAGAGETQYF. The chain is built from TRBV7-9 and TRBJ2-5, with TRBD2 matching 10 bases. The V gene's germline CDR1 is SEHNR and CDR2 FQNEAQ (reference sequence). The V segment lost 7 bases and the J segment 4 bases; nucleotides outside the gene matches: 9. CDR3 length equals 15 residues.